This T cell receptor beta chain was captured by sequencing in a study of cytomegalovirus exposure and HLA in healthy donors. Study conclusions and caveats: Cytomegalovirus-associated TCR beta chains were listed, numbering over 150. Common viral pathogens seemed, in a later analysis, to connect with several of the most significant clusters.

This PCR relied on a set of 60 Vbeta primers and 13 Jbeta primers. Clones were sequenced by immunoSEQ multiplex PCR, and TCRdb holds only the in-frame ones, with some missing. The sample comprises roughly 80,000 clones, 72% of which are singletons, and approximately 4.4% rests with the top ten. CDR1 and CDR2 from the germline V gene are MNHNS and SASEGT. The CDR3 loop spans 13 amino acids. Trimming took off 4 bases at V and 5 bases at J, with 9 bases between the two ends. This clone came up a few times. Its antigen is still unknown. The TCR originated in a man aged 55 to 70 in good health and CMV-seropositive. Input material: PBMCs. This chain uses TRBV6-1 with TRBJ1-5; D unresolved. CDR3 DNA: TGTGCCAGCAGTGTCGGCGGAGATCAGCCCCAGCATTTT. Its protein product is CASSVGGDQPQHF.